This T cell receptor beta chain was identified during a study of blood T cell repertoires in COVID-19. The repertoire was sequenced with immunoSEQ multiplex PCR; TCRdb's copy has only in-frame clones and lacks some. The sample yields 120,000 to 150,000 clones, 65% to 85% seen once. Adults between about 18 and 95 years of age took part from more than 20 US areas. Researchers sorted participants into cohorts using their self-reported clinical history. Up to 2 weeks before entering the study, exposed participants had met a COVID-19 case. Germline-derived CDR1 and CDR2 are LGHNT and FRNRAP. The V end was cut by 5 bases, the J end by 5 bases, with 12 bases between. CDR3 size: 14 residues.

The chain uses TRBV12-5 and TRBJ1-4, with a tentative D call TRBD1 (6 bases). The origin of this receptor is a woman between 50 and 59 years old who had been exposed to COVID-19. Sequenced input: PBMCs or T cells enriched from blood (not recorded which). CDR3: CASGTGLVNEKLFF. CDR3 sequence (DNA): TGTGCTAGTGGTACAGGGCTGGTGAATGAAAAACTGTTTTTT.